The 28 T cell receptor beta chains listed next were all sequenced from one sample in a study of shared clonotypes between healthy human individuals. Here immunoSEQ multiplex PCR was the method, and the copy in TCRdb shows in-frame clones only, minus some. The profile covers millions of clones, with approximately 94% appearing a single time and about 1.5% taken by the ten largest. The naive CD8 fraction comprised CD45RO-negative cells positively selected for CCR7 and excluded terminally differentiated effector memory CD45RA+ cells. The source material was naive CD8+ T cells from PBMCs. These receptors came from a man aged 18-30 years in good health. Some clones in this sample may be carry-over from other donors' samples.

The V call is TRBV27, the J call TRBJ1-2; 7 bases agree with TRBD1. CDR1 and CDR2 (germline): MNHEY, SMNVEV (reference sequence). The CDR3 loop spans 15 amino acids. The V segment lost 0 bases and the J segment 8 bases; nucleotides outside the gene matches: 9. The CDR3 DNA is TGTGCCAGCAGTTTATCGACAGCGACAGGGTTGGGCTACACCTTC. Translating it yields CASSLSTATGLGYTF.

The chain recombines TRBV5-6 with TRBJ2-5; D gene ambiguous. Trimming took off 6 bases at V and 5 bases at J, with 8 bases between the two ends. The CDR3 runs to 11 residues. Looked up from germline, CDR1 is SGHDT and CDR2 is YYEEEE. The CDR3 protein is CASTFGETQYF. The CDR3 nucleotides read TGTGCCAGCACCTTCGGGGAGACCCAGTACTTC.

In its sample, this clone was seen once. This CDR3 is CASRLSRDPTFATGELFF. CDR3 sequence (DNA): TGTGCCAGCAGACTTTCCCGGGACCCGACTTTTGCCACCGGGGAGCTGTTTTTT. J is TRBJ2-2 and V is TRBV2; D possibly matches TRBD1 or TRBD2 (5 bases each). Germline CDR1 and CDR2: SNHLY and FYNNEI. The V gene lost 6 bases and the J gene lost 4 bases, with 24 bases spanning the gap. The CDR3 runs 18 residues.

CDR3 residues: CASSQTGTSRYEQYF. Written as DNA, the CDR3 is TGTGCCAGCAGCCAAACCGGGACTAGTCGGTACGAGCAGTACTTC. The rearrangement joins TRBV4-2 to TRBJ2-7, with TRBD2 identical over 8 bases. This CDR3 is built from 15 residues. CDR1 is LGHNA, CDR2 YNFKEQ, per germline. J was trimmed by 4 bases and V by 2 bases; bases with no gene match: 7.

J is TRBJ2-1 and V is TRBV7-9, with 9 bases identical to TRBD2. V shed 5 bases and J 7 bases; nucleotides not matched to a gene: 12. This CDR3 is built from 16 residues. Germline values: CDR1 SEHNR, CDR2 FQNEAQ (reference sequence). For the CDR3, the DNA is TGTGCCAGCAGCGGGAACGGCGGGAGGGCGTGGAATGAGCAGTTCTTC. It is translated as CASSGNGGRAWNEQFF.

The genes are TRBV28 and TRBJ2-5, with D possibly matching TRBD1 (6 bases). Germline V gene data show CDR1 as MDHEN and CDR2 as SYDVKM. This CDR3 has 15 amino acids. Trimming left V 3 bases short and J 4 bases short, with 15 bases between. CDR3 bases: TGTGCCAGCAGTTTGGGGGCCCCCAGCCCAGAGACCCAGTACTTC. Its translation is CASSLGAPSPETQYF.

With respect to this clone: This CDR3 is also generated by other DNA sequences in the sample. The chain recombines TRBV7-6 with TRBJ2-2; no clear D gene. The V and J ends lost 1 base and 1 base respectively, with 7 bases between them. The CDR3 is 15 residues long. Germline V gives CDR1 SGHVS, CDR2 FNYEAQ. The CDR3: CASSLGTGNTGELFF. CDR3 nucleotides: TGTGCCAGCAGCTTAGGGACGGGGAACACCGGGGAGCTGTTTTTT.

On this clone: This CDR3 is also generated by other DNA sequences in the sample. CDR3 nucleotides: TGTGCCAGCAGCTTAGTCAGGGGTCCCTACGAGCAGTACTTC. Protein: CASSLVRGPYEQYF. The chain recombines TRBV11-2 with TRBJ2-7, with D perhaps matching TRBD1 (6 bases). Germline assignment: CDR1 SGHAT and CDR2 FQNNGV. CDR3 length equals 14 residues. Deletions cut 1 base from V and 2 bases from J, with 9 bases between.

The chain combines TRBV29-1 with TRBJ2-1; D might be TRBD1 (5 bases). The V gene lost 0 bases and the J gene lost 3 bases, with 9 bases spanning the gap. This CDR3 comprises 14 residues. The germline CDR1 and CDR2 sequences are SQVTM and ANQGSEA. The CDR3 loop is CSVEDTDSYNEQFF. The DNA for the CDR3 is TGCAGCGTTGAAGATACTGACAGCTACAATGAGCAGTTCTTC.

This clone was counted only a few times. This rearrangement joins TRBV5-1 to TRBJ2-1; 7 positions match TRBD2. V lost 4 bases to trimming and J lost 5 bases; unmatched junction nucleotides: 9. Looked up from germline, CDR1 is SGHRS and CDR2 is YFSETQ. CDR3 length equals 15 residues. CDR3 region: CASSPPGGGNNEQFF. The CDR3 DNA reads TGCGCCAGCAGCCCCCCGGGCGGGGGTAACAATGAGCAGTTCTTC.

V is TRBV7-6 and J is TRBJ1-3; D gene ambiguous. The CDR3 spans 16 residues. CDR1 is SGHVS, CDR2 FNYEAQ, per germline. Trimming pared 4 bases from V and 3 bases from J, leaving 16 bases between. The DNA for the CDR3 is TGTGCCAGCAGCTCTCCCAACCCCGGGGATGGAAACACCATATATTTT. Amino acid sequence: CASSSPNPGDGNTIYF.

J is TRBJ2-3 and V is TRBV18, with TRBD2 identical over 7 bases. Per germline, CDR1 KGHSH and CDR2 LQKENI. CDR3 size: 13 residues. Germline trimming cut 3 bases from V and 3 bases from J; bases unmatched to any gene: 0. CDR3 amino acids: CASSPSGTDTQYF. For the CDR3, the DNA is TGTGCCAGCTCACCTAGCGGGACAGATACGCAGTATTTT. The complete variable domain, with remaining parts taken from reference TRBV18 and TRBJ2-3, reads NAGVMQNPRHLVRRRGQEARLRCSPMKGHSHVYWYRQLPEEGLKFMVYLQKENIIDESGMPKERFSAEFPKEGPSILRIQQVVRGDSAAYFCASSPSGTDTQYFGPGTRLTVL.

V usage is TRBV27 and J usage is TRBJ2-7, with D possibly matching TRBD2 (6 bases). The CDR3 has 15 residues. The V gene lost 5 bases and the J gene lost 1 base, with 15 bases spanning the gap. Germline CDR1 and CDR2: MNHEY and SMNVEV (reference sequence). The CDR3 sequence is CASSTTAGNSYEQYF. The CDR3 DNA reads as TGTGCCAGCAGTACGACAGCGGGTAATTCCTACGAGCAGTACTTC.

This clone was found once. V and J are TRBV6-6 and TRBJ1-5, with D perhaps matching TRBD1 (6 bases). Germline loops: CDR1 MNHNY, CDR2 SVGAGI (reference sequence). CDR3 size: 15 residues. The V end lost 4 bases, the J end lost 4 bases, and 14 bases lay between the germline ends. CDR3 residues: CASSWAGGFNQPQHF. DNA for the CDR3: TGTGCCAGCAGTTGGGCGGGGGGCTTTAATCAGCCCCAGCATTTT.

The chain combines TRBV4-3 with TRBJ2-7; D remains unclear. Looked up from germline, CDR1 is LGHNA and CDR2 is YSLEER. The CDR3 has 15 amino acids. With 0 bases removed from V and 5 bases from J, the gap between germline ends came to 14 bases. The CDR3 loop reads CASSQDLSAGNEQYF. CDR3 coding DNA: TGCGCCAGCAGCCAAGACCTATCCGCTGGGAACGAGCAGTACTTC.

A single count supports this clone. The J gene is TRBJ2-1, the V gene TRBV7-8; D is perhaps TRBD2 (6 bases). Trimming pared 1 base from V and 13 bases from J, leaving 8 bases between. The CDR3 totals 11 residues. Germline assignment: CDR1 SGHVS and CDR2 FQNEAQ. The CDR3 region has the DNA TGTGCCAGCAGCTTAGGACTAGATCAGTTCTTC. It is translated as CASSLGLDQFF.

The gene calls are TRBV5-6 and TRBJ2-6; D uncertain. The CDR3 covers 17 residues. The V end lost 2 bases, the J end lost 0 bases, and 12 bases lay between the germline ends. Germline loops: CDR1 SGHDT, CDR2 YYEEEE. Here the CDR3 DNA reads TGTGCCAGCAGCTTATGGGCTTTAAGCTCTGGGGCCAACGTCCTGACTTTC. Residues: CASSLWALSSGANVLTF.

The sample holds a few counts of this clone. This chain connects TRBV2 to TRBJ1-5; tentative D call: TRBD1 (5 bases). Germline CDR1 is SNHLY and CDR2 is FYNNEI. CDR3 length equals 14 residues. V dropped 7 bases and J dropped 1 base, with 11 bases sitting between them. CDR3 coding DNA: TGTGCCAGCAAGGAGGGGTGGAGCAATCAGCCCCAGCATTTT. Protein sequence: CASKEGWSNQPQHF. Full variable domain (missing parts from reference TRBV2 and TRBJ1-5): EPEVTQTPSHQVTQMGQEVILRCVPISNHLYFYWYRQILGQKVEFLVSFYNNEISEKSEIFDDQFSVERPDGSNFTLKIRSTKLEDSAMYFCASKEGWSNQPQHFGDGTRLSIL.

This sequence joins TRBV27 and TRBJ2-1; D tentatively fits TRBD1 or TRBD2 (5 bases each). The germline gives CDR1 MNHEY, CDR2 SMNVEV (reference sequence). Trimming shortened V by 5 bases and J by 8 bases, and 22 bases separated the two germline ends. The CDR3 has 16 residues. The CDR3, as DNA: TGTGCCAGCAGTCCGTCGCGAGGGGAGCATCCCTATGAGCAGTTCTTC. Translation: CASSPSRGEHPYEQFF.

The V call is TRBV11-2, the J call TRBJ2-1; 13 positions match TRBD2. Germline V gene sequence: CDR1 SGHAT, CDR2 FQNNGV. The CDR3 length is 18 residues. The junction had 4 bases not matched to a gene; V was cut back by 2 bases and J by 0 bases. The CDR3 spells CASSLTRTSGSSYNEQFF. In nucleotides, the CDR3 is TGTGCCAGCAGCTTAACCCGGACTAGCGGGAGCTCCTACAATGAGCAGTTCTTC.

This rearrangement joins TRBV5-4 to TRBJ2-7; D might be TRBD1 (6 bases). With 0 bases removed from V and 5 bases from J, the gap between germline ends came to 12 bases. From germline, CDR1 is SGHNT and CDR2 YYREEE (reference sequence). This CDR3 spans 14 amino acids. The CDR3 nucleotides read TGTGCCAGCAGCTTGGTATACAGGGACCACGAGCAGTACTTC. It encodes CASSLVYRDHEQYF.

This sequence joins TRBV28 and TRBJ2-7; possible D gene TRBD2, 6 bases. This CDR3 is built from 14 residues. Germline assignment: CDR1 MDHEN and CDR2 SYDVKM. V lost 3 bases and J lost 5, with 14 bases in between. The CDR3, as DNA: TGTGCCAGCAGTTTTGGAGGGGAAGTGGACGAGCAGTACTTC. It yields the protein CASSFGGEVDEQYF.

The chain's CDR3 is CASSAGSYSGANVLTF. The DNA for the CDR3 is TGTGCCAGCAGCGCCGGGTCTTACTCTGGGGCCAACGTCCTGACTTTC. The chain carries TRBV9 and TRBJ2-6, with D uncertain. Germline V lookup: CDR1 SGDLS, CDR2 YYNGEE. The CDR3 sequence is 16 residues long. V was trimmed by 3 bases and J by 0 bases, leaving 10 bases between them.

The CDR3 nucleotides read TGTGTCAGAAGCGGACAACGACAGCCCTTTTCCTACGAGCAGTACTTC. Amino acids: CVRSGQRQPFSYEQYF. The chain is built from TRBV7-5 and TRBJ2-7; the table assigns TRBD1, which was not confirmed against the DNA. TRBV7-5 is deemed a pseudogene. The CDR3 has 16 amino acids.

The chain uses TRBV30 and TRBJ2-7, with TRBD1 matching over 7 bases. CDR3 size: 13 residues. Germline V gene sequence: CDR1 GTSNPN, CDR2 SVGIG (reference sequence). Trimming removed 8 bases from V and 3 bases from J; junction bases left unmatched: 10. DNA of the CDR3: TGTGCCGGAAAGACAGGGTACGGCTACGAGCAGTACTTC. Translating gives CAGKTGYGYEQYF.

The chain has TRBV27 and TRBJ1-1, with D possibly matching TRBD1 (5 bases). The CDR3 contains 16 residues. Trimming stripped 6 bases from V and 4 bases from J, with 21 bases between. The germline V gene encodes CDR1 MNHEY and CDR2 SMNVEV (reference sequence). CDR3 in amino acids: CASSPIAGVRSTEAFF. The DNA of the CDR3 is TGTGCCAGCAGCCCAATAGCGGGGGTGCGGTCCACTGAAGCTTTCTTT.

The gene calls are TRBV6-5 and TRBJ1-4; tentatively, D is TRBD1 (5 bases). This CDR3 is 14 amino acids long. Per germline, CDR1 MNHEY and CDR2 SVGAGI. V shed 10 bases and J shed 8 bases, with 20 bases lying between them. Here the CDR3 DNA reads TGTGCCACCCGATCCCGGGACTGGAACGAAAAACTGTTTTTT. This translates into CATRSRDWNEKLFF.

The chain uses TRBV9 and TRBJ2-1, with 7 bases aligning to TRBD1. V trimming: 1 base; J trimming: 5 bases; junction bases outside the gene matches: 18. The CDR3 sequence is 19 residues long. CDR1 and CDR2 (germline): SGDLS, YYNGEE. Written as DNA, the CDR3 is TGTGCCAGCAGCGTAACCCCCACTCCCGGGACAGAATTACACAATGAGCAGTTCTTC. Protein: CASSVTPTPGTELHNEQFF.